Listed below are T cell receptor beta chains from one sample, sequenced in a study of T cells expressing NK-cell markers. From its re-call of the 5' RACE reads, TCRdb lists each CDR3 protein once, without DNA. The sample table includes some 450,000 distinct CDR3 sequences. Input material: blood T cells: a sorted CD56 or NKG2C T cell subset, CD4+ or CD8+ T cells, or bulk PBMC T cells (not recorded which). These receptor sequences come from a woman between 18 and 75 years old in good health. Each CDR3 is given with its conserved first and last residue.

j_gene: TRBJ2-2
v_gene: TRBV6-4
CDR3aa: CASSDPPHGELFF

j_gene: TRBJ2-7
v_gene: TRBV30
CDR3aa: CAWRAEEPSYEQYF

j_gene: TRBJ2-7
v_gene: TRBV24-1
CDR3aa: CATSVAGGTYEQYF

j_gene: TRBJ1-5
v_gene: TRBV18
CDR3aa: CASPDQCGRQPQHF

j_gene: TRBJ2-7
v_gene: TRBV4-2
CDR3aa: CASSRAGTVTEQYF

j_gene: TRBJ2-1
v_gene: TRBV18
CDR3aa: CASSLRQPDMLDEQFF

j_gene: TRBJ1-2
v_gene: TRBV20-1
CDR3aa: CSAETGARANYGYTF

j_gene: TRBJ2-1
v_gene: TRBV4-3
CDR3aa: CASSQAAGTGTSNEQFF

j_gene: TRBJ1-1
v_gene: TRBV7-8
CDR3aa: CASSLSSGARTEAFF

j_gene: TRBJ1-1
v_gene: TRBV20-1
CDR3aa: CSVWTGMNTEAFF

j_gene: TRBJ1-3
v_gene: TRBV4-1
CDR3aa: CASSQVGSAGNTIYF

j_gene: TRBJ1-1
v_gene: TRBV10-3
CDR3aa: CAIGLGWGEAFF

j_gene: TRBJ1-1
v_gene: TRBV12-3/TRBV12-4
CDR3aa: CASSLRMDSTEAFF

j_gene: TRBJ2-7
v_gene: TRBV25-1
CDR3aa: CASRRSDSGFYEQYF

j_gene: TRBJ2-7
v_gene: TRBV7-9
CDR3aa: CASTSPANPYEQYF

j_gene: TRBJ2-4
v_gene: TRBV20-1
CDR3aa: CSADREAKNIQYF

j_gene: TRBJ2-1
v_gene: TRBV7-2
CDR3aa: CASTQSGRFPEFF

j_gene: TRBJ1-5
v_gene: TRBV7-9
CDR3aa: CASSPAGQGHQPQHF

j_gene: TRBJ2-2
v_gene: TRBV12-3/TRBV12-4
CDR3aa: CASFGTDYTGELFF

j_gene: TRBJ2-2
v_gene: TRBV29-1
CDR3aa: CSVEGEDRNTGELFF

j_gene: TRBJ2-7
v_gene: TRBV5-1
CDR3aa: CASRASGRPISYEQYF

j_gene: TRBJ1-1
v_gene: TRBV7-2
CDR3aa: CASSFRTGSYTEAFF

j_gene: TRBJ2-1
v_gene: TRBV14
CDR3aa: CASSQDRRTSGSPVYNEQFF

j_gene: TRBJ1-2
v_gene: TRBV6-1
CDR3aa: CASSAGFSYGYTF